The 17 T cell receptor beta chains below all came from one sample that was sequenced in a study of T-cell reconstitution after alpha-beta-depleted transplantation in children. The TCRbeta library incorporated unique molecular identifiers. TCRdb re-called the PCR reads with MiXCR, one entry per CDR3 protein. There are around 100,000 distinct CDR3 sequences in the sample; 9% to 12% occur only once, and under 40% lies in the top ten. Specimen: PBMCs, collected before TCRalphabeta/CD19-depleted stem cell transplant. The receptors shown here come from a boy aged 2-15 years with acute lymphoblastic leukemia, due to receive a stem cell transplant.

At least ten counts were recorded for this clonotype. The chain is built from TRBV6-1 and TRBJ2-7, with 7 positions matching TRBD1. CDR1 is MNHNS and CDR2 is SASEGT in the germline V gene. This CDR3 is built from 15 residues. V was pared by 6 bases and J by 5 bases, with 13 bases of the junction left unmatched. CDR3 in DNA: TGTGCCAGCAGGCTAGGGGGCTCAGTGGCACACGAGCAGTACTTC. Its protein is CASRLGGSVAHEQYF.

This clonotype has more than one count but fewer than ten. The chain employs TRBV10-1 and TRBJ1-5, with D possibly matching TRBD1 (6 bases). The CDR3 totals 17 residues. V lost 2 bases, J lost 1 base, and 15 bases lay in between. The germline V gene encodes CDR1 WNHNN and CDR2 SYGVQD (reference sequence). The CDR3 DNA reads TGCGCCAGCAGTGAGAGACAGGCTGAAAGAAGCAATCAGCCCCAGCATTTT. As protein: CASSERQAERSNQPQHF.

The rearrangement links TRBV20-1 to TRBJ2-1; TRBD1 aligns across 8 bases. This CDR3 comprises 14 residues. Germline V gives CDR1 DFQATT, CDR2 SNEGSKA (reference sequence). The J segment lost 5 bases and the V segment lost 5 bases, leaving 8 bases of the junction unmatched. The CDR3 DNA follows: TGCAGTGCTGATTCGGACAGGGACCACAATGAGCAGTTCTTC. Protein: CSADSDRDHNEQFF.

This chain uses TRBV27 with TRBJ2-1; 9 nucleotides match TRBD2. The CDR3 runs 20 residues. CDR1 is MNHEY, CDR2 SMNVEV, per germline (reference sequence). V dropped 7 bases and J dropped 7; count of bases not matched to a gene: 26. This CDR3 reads CASTPNGVAGERGVLNEQFF. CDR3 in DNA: TGTGCCAGCACACCTAATGGGGTAGCGGGAGAACGTGGGGTGTTGAATGAGCAGTTCTTC.

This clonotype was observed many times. CDR3 amino acids: CASSPAVGPDEQFF. The CDR3 bases are TGTGCCAGCAGCCCGGCGGTAGGGCCAGATGAGCAGTTCTTC. The rearrangement joins TRBV4-2 to TRBJ2-1; D ambiguous. The V end lost 4 bases, the J end lost 8 bases, and 15 bases lay between the germline ends. The CDR3 length is 14 residues. Germline V CDR1 and CDR2: LGHNA, YNFKEQ.

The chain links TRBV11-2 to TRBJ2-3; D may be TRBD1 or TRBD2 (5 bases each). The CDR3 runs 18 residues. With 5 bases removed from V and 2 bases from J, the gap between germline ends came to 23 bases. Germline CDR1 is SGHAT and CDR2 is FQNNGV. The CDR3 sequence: CASSTRPGRQTHTDTQYF. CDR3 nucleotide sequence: TGTGCCAGCAGCACGAGACCGGGGCGGCAAACCCACACAGATACGCAGTATTTT.

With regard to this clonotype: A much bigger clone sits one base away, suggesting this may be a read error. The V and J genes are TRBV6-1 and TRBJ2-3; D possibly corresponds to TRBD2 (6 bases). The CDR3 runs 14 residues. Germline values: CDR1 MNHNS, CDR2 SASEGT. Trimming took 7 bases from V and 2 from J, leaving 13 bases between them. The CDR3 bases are TGTGCCAGCACTGTGGAGGGTTACACAGATACGCAGTATTTT. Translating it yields CASTVEGYTDTQYF.

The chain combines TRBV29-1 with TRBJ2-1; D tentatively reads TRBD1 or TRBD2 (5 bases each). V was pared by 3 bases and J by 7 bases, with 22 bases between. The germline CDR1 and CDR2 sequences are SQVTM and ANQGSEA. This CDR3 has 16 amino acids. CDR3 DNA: TGCAGCGTTGACCCCCGGGACCCTCGGGGTTGGAATGAGCAGTTCTTC. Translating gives CSVDPRDPRGWNEQFF.

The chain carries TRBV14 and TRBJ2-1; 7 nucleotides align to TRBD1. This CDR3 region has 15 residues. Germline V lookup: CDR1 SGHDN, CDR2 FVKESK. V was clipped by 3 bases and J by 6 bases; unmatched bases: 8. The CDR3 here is CASSQRTGGANEQFF. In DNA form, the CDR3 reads TGTGCCAGCAGCCAGAGGACAGGTGGGGCCAATGAGCAGTTCTTC.

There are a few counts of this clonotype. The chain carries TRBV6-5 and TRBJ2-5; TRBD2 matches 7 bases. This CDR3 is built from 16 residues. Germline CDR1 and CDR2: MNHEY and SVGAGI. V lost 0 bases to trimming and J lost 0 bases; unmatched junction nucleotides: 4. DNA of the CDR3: TGTGCCAGCAGTTACTCGGGGGGGGTGTACCAAGAGACCCAGTACTTC. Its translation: CASSYSGGVYQETQYF.

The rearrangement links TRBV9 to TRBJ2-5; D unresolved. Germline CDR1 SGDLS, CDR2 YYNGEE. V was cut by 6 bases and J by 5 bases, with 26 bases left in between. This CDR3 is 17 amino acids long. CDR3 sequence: CASTPMEKRNAWETQYF. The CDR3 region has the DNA TGTGCCAGCACCCCCATGGAAAAAAGGAATGCGTGGGAGACCCAGTACTTC.

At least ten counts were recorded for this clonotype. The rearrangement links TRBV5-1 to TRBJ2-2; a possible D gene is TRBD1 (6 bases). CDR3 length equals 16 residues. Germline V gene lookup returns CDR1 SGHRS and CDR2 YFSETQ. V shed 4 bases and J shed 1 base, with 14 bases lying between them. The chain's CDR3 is CASSIVPGQNTGELFF. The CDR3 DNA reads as TGCGCCAGCAGCATCGTACCGGGACAGAACACCGGGGAGCTGTTTTTT. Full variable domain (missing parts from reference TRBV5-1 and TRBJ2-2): KAGVTQTPRYLIKTRGQQVTLSCSPISGHRSVSWYQQTPGQGLQFLFEYFSETQRNKGNFPGRFSGRQFSNSRSEMNVSTLELGDSALYLCASSIVPGQNTGELFFGEGSRLTVL.

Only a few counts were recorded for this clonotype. The CDR3 here is CSVMQGSDTGELFF. The CDR3 region has the DNA TGCAGCGTTATGCAGGGTAGCGACACCGGGGAGCTGTTTTTT. This chain links TRBV29-1 with TRBJ2-2, with D possibly called TRBD1 or TRBD2 (5 bases each). The ends were cut back, 5 bases at V and 3 bases at J, with 13 bases in the middle. The CDR3 runs to 14 residues. Per germline, CDR1 SQVTM and CDR2 ANQGSEA.

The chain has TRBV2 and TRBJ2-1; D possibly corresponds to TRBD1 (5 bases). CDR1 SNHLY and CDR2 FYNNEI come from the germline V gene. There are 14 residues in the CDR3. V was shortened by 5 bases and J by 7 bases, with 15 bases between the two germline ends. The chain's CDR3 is CASSSEDKVNEQFF. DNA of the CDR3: TGTGCCAGCAGTAGCGAGGACAAGGTGAATGAGCAGTTCTTC.

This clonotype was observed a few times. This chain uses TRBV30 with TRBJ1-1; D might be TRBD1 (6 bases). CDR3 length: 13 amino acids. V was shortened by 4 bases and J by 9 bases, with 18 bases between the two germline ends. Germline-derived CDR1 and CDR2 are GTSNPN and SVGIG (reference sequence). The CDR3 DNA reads TGTGCCTGGACGACAGGTTCGACTTTGAAAGCTTTCTTT. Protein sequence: CAWTTGSTLKAFF.

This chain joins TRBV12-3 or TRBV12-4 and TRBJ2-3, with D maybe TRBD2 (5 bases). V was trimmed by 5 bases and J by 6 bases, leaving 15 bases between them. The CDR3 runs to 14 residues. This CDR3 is CASSMTMRGDTQYF. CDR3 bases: TGTGCCAGCAGTATGACAATGAGAGGGGATACGCAGTATTTT.

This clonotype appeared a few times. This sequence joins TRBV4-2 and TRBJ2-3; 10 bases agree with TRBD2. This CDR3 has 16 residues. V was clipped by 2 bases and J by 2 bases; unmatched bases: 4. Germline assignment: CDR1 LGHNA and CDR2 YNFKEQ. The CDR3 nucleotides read TGTGCCAGCAGCCAACGACTAGCGGGCCACACAGATACGCAGTATTTT. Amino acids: CASSQRLAGHTDTQYF.